The subject of this entry is one T cell receptor (beta chain). These data originate in a study of blood T cell repertoires in COVID-19. Study details: Samples of COVID-19 (acute and convalescent) were obtained from the United States, Italy and Spain.

Authors' data handling: The authors estimated nucleated cell counts from reference gene primer amplification. Assay used: immunoSEQ multiplex PCR; TCRdb lists only in-frame clones, some missing. V and J calls and clone size are given by that table; D and trimming were obtained from the DNA. In the table there are roughly 61,000 clones, under 90% of which are singletons. Sequenced input: peripheral blood. This clonotype was obtained from a middle-aged man with active COVID-19.

As DNA, the CDR3 is TGCGCCAGCAGCTTCCACAGGGGTGCCGGGGAGCTGTTTTTT. This encodes CASSFHRGAGELFF. The chain joins TRBV5-1 to TRBJ2-2, with TRBD1 matching 7 bases. V shed 2 bases, J shed 6 bases, and the junction held 4 bases outside the gene matches. This CDR3 has 14 amino acids. Germline loops: CDR1 SGHRS, CDR2 YFSETQ.